One and the same sample provided the 32 T cell receptor beta chains below, sequenced in a study of blood T cell repertoires in COVID-19. Clones were read by immunoSEQ multiplex PCR, and TCRdb kept only the in-frame ones, dropping some. This sample yields about 230,000 clones, of which over 65% are seen a single time; about 2.5% belongs to the top ten. Sequencing used peripheral blood. The receptors were gathered from a woman in her 70s with active or convalescent COVID-19.

The chain is built from TRBV6-2 or TRBV6-3 and TRBJ2-7; D is uncertain. The germline V gene encodes CDR1 MNHEY and CDR2 SVGEGT. Deletions cut 7 bases from V and 2 bases from J, with 18 bases between. The CDR3 length is 15 residues. The CDR3 is CASTPGYSETYEQYF. The DNA of the CDR3 is TGTGCCAGCACCCCGGGCTACTCAGAAACCTACGAGCAGTACTTC.

This clone has a handful of counts. The chain recombines TRBV6-1 with TRBJ1-1; D not resolved. Germline CDR1 MNHNS, CDR2 SASEGT. The V end was cut by 2 bases, the J end by 9 bases, with 7 bases between. This CDR3 spans 11 amino acids. DNA of the CDR3: TGTGCCAGCAGTGAAAGAGGGAAAGCTTTCTTT. It codes for CASSERGKAFF.

On this clone: Other DNA sequences in the sample encode the same CDR3. The V and J genes are TRBV18 and TRBJ2-5; D remains ambiguous. The CDR3 runs 13 residues. V lost 3 bases, J lost 1 base, and 6 bases lay in between. The V gene's germline CDR1 is KGHSH and CDR2 LQKENI. The CDR3: CASSPNSQETQYF. The CDR3, as DNA: TGTGCCAGCTCACCGAATAGCCAAGAGACCCAGTACTTC.

The gene calls are TRBV10-3 and TRBJ1-1; 8 nucleotides agree with TRBD1. This CDR3 is built from 15 residues. V lost 0 bases and J lost 1; bases outside the gene matches: 1. CDR1 is ENHRY and CDR2 is SYGVKD in the germline V gene. In DNA form, the CDR3 reads TGTGCCATCAGTGAGTCGACAGGGGCGAACACTGAAGCTTTCTTT. Its protein product is CAISESTGANTEAFF.

V usage is TRBV6-5 and J usage is TRBJ1-2, with TRBD1 matching 7 bases. Germline lookup yields CDR1 MNHEY and CDR2 SVGAGI. The trim removed 6 bases at V and 8 bases at J, leaving 6 bases unmatched. This CDR3 has 12 amino acids. The CDR3 nucleotides read TGTGCCAGCAGGGCGACAGGGCGCGGCTACACCTTC. Its translation is CASRATGRGYTF.

This clone was found a few times. V is TRBV7-2 and J is TRBJ2-7; 9 bases agree with TRBD1. Germline values: CDR1 SGHTA, CDR2 FQGNSA. V shed 3 bases and J 2 bases; nucleotides not matched to a gene: 5. The CDR3 is made up of 15 amino acids. The CDR3 loop reads CASSFPGQGTYEQYF. The CDR3 DNA is TGTGCCAGCAGCTTTCCGGGACAGGGTACCTACGAGCAGTACTTC.

This chain uses TRBV4-1 with TRBJ1-2; D is uncertain. This CDR3 spans 14 amino acids. Trimming cost V 2 bases and J 1 base, with 8 bases left between them. In germline, CDR1 is MGHRA, CDR2 YSYEKL. The CDR3 sequence is CASSQYVSNYGYTF. DNA for the CDR3: TGCGCCAGCAGCCAATATGTCAGTAACTATGGCTACACCTTC.

The rearrangement links TRBV3-1 (or the pseudogene TRBV3-2) to TRBJ2-1; the match to TRBD2 covers 9 bases. There are 13 residues in the CDR3. Germline CDR1 reads LGHDT; CDR2 reads YNNKEL (reference sequence). The V segment lost 7 bases and the J segment 9 bases; nucleotides outside the gene matches: 7. CDR3 residues: CASIKRGEGEQFF. CDR3 DNA: TGTGCCAGCATCAAGCGGGGGGAGGGTGAGCAGTTCTTC.

This rearrangement joins TRBV19 to TRBJ2-1; 15 bases align to TRBD2. This CDR3 comprises 20 residues. Trimming removed 4 bases from V and 0 bases from J; junction bases left unmatched: 10. The V gene's germline CDR1 is LNHDA and CDR2 SQIVND (reference sequence). CDR3 sequence reads: CASSSLGLAGGPSSYNEQFF. CDR3 nucleotides: TGTGCCAGTAGTAGTCTGGGACTAGCGGGAGGTCCGAGCTCCTACAATGAGCAGTTCTTC.

In this sample, this clone turned up a few times. The J gene is TRBJ1-5, the V gene TRBV4-2; D might be TRBD1 (5 bases). In germline, CDR1 is LGHNA, CDR2 YNFKEQ. Trimming pared 0 bases from V and 6 bases from J, leaving 12 bases between. The CDR3 is 15 residues long. CDR3 nucleotide sequence: TGTGCCAGCAGCCAAGAAAGGGGTATTGTTCAGCCCCAGCATTTT. Residues: CASSQERGIVQPQHF.

Remarks on this clone: Mismatch with germline at one junction end may stem from a read error. The V and J genes are TRBV28 and TRBJ2-4; TRBD1 is a possible D gene (6 bases). The CDR3 is 12 amino acids. Germline V gene sequence: CDR1 MDHEN, CDR2 SYDVKM. This chain's CDR3 is CASSSGDTAVDF. CDR3 coding DNA: TGTGCCAGCAGTTCCGGGGACACGGCGGTAGACTTC.

J is TRBJ1-6 and V is TRBV6-2 or TRBV6-3; D gene ambiguous. Germline lookup yields CDR1 MNHEY and CDR2 SVGEGT. The V and J ends lost 2 bases and 0 bases respectively, with 8 bases between them. The CDR3 totals 16 residues. The CDR3 loop is CASSYRGSSYNSPLHF. CDR3 coding DNA: TGTGCCAGCAGTTACCGCGGGAGCTCCTATAATTCACCCCTCCACTTT.

The genes are TRBV27 and TRBJ1-1, with D tentatively TRBD1 (6 bases). Germline values: CDR1 MNHEY, CDR2 SMNVEV (reference sequence). V was cut by 3 bases and J by 3 bases, with 20 bases left in between. The CDR3 is 17 amino acids. The CDR3 nucleotides read TGTGCCAGCAGTTTTATCGGGACACGGCTCTTGGACACTGAAGCTTTCTTT. Translating gives CASSFIGTRLLDTEAFF.

The V call is TRBV19, the J call TRBJ2-1; D is possibly TRBD1 (6 bases). The V gene lost 10 bases and the J gene lost 6 bases, with 22 bases spanning the gap. CDR3 length: 15 residues. From germline, CDR1 is LNHDA and CDR2 SQIVND (reference sequence). The CDR3 reads CATRVRQGSPNEQFF. The DNA of the CDR3 is TGTGCCACCCGAGTAAGGCAGGGGTCCCCCAATGAGCAGTTCTTC.

The gene calls are TRBV7-2 and TRBJ2-3, with 11 bases aligning to TRBD2. The V segment lost 6 bases and the J segment 5 bases; nucleotides outside the gene matches: 10. Germline CDR1 is SGHTA and CDR2 is FQGNSA. The CDR3 spans 16 residues. The CDR3 nucleotides read TGTGCCAGCAGTTTCCAGACTAGCGGGGCAGGAGATACGCAGTATTTT. Its protein is CASSFQTSGAGDTQYF.

The chain uses TRBV7-9 and TRBJ2-1; D ambiguous. In germline, CDR1 is SEHNR, CDR2 FQNEAQ (reference sequence). The CDR3 covers 13 residues. V lost 1 base and J 6 bases, leaving 7 bases between the germline ends. This CDR3 is CASSLGALNEQFF. DNA for the CDR3: TGTGCCAGCAGCTTAGGGGCGCTCAATGAGCAGTTCTTC.

The chain joins TRBV28 to TRBJ2-7; 7 bases agree with TRBD1. The V and J ends lost 4 bases and 2 bases, in that order; junction bases with no gene match: 11. This CDR3 comprises 16 residues. CDR1 MDHEN and CDR2 SYDVKM come from the germline V gene. The CDR3 DNA reads TGTGCCAGCAGTTCAACCGGGACAGAGAGTCCCTACGAGCAGTACTTC. This encodes CASSSTGTESPYEQYF. Complete variable domain (other parts from reference TRBV28 and TRBJ2-7): DVKVTQSSRYLVKRTGEKVFLECVQDMDHENMFWYRQDPGLGLRLIYFSYDVKMKEKGDIPEGYSVSREKKERFSLILESASTNQTSMYLCASSSTGTESPYEQYFGPGTRLTVT.

Only a few counts were recorded for this clone. The same CDR3 can be traced to other DNA sequences in this sample. This chain connects TRBV7-9 to TRBJ2-3; D is ambiguous. CDR1 is SEHNR and CDR2 is FQNEAQ in the germline V gene (reference sequence). This CDR3 has 13 residues. Trimming stripped 5 bases from V and 3 bases from J, with 9 bases between. CDR3 region: CASSPAGTDTQYF. The CDR3 region has the DNA TGTGCCAGCAGCCCTGCCGGGACAGATACGCAGTATTTT.

The genes are TRBV7-9 and TRBJ2-2; 10 bases are a match to TRBD2. In germline, CDR1 is SEHNR, CDR2 FQNEAQ (reference sequence). This CDR3 contains 16 residues. Losses at the gene ends were 5 bases for V and 1 base for J; bases not matched to a gene: 4. CDR3 protein: CASSPRTSGNTGELFF. CDR3 nucleotide sequence: TGTGCCAGCAGCCCACGGACTAGCGGGAACACCGGGGAGCTGTTTTTT.

The chain carries TRBV28 and TRBJ1-4; D unclear. The CDR3 consists of 14 residues. Per the germline V gene, CDR1 is MDHEN and CDR2 is SYDVKM. Deletions cut 5 bases from V and 3 bases from J, with 10 bases between. The CDR3: CASSQEGANEKLFF. In nucleotides, the CDR3 is TGTGCCAGCAGTCAAGAGGGAGCTAATGAAAAACTGTTTTTT.

The V and J genes are TRBV13 and TRBJ2-3; D might be TRBD2 (6 bases). Germline CDR1 PRHDT, CDR2 FYEKMQ (reference sequence). Trimming took off 5 bases at V and 3 bases at J, with 9 bases between the two ends. This CDR3 region has 13 residues. This CDR3 reads CASSTGLTDTQYF. The CDR3 nucleotides are TGTGCCAGCAGCACGGGACTGACAGATACGCAGTATTTT.

The V call is TRBV2, the J call TRBJ2-2; D remains unclear. Between the trimmed V and J ends, which lost 6 bases and 9 bases, there was a span of 8 bases. CDR3 length equals 11 residues. CDR1 and CDR2 (germline): SNHLY, FYNNEI. CDR3 coding DNA: TGTGCCAGCAGCCAACGGTGGGAGCTGTTTTTT. This encodes CASSQRWELFF.

The chain joins TRBV11-3 to TRBJ2-1; D ambiguous. Germline CDR1 and CDR2: SGHNT and YENEEA. The ends were cut back, 0 bases at V and 0 bases at J, with 6 bases in the middle. The CDR3 loop spans 15 amino acids. CDR3 nucleotide sequence: TGTGCCAGCAGCTTAGACCGGAGCTCCTACAATGAGCAGTTCTTC. This encodes CASSLDRSSYNEQFF.

The chain links TRBV6-2 or TRBV6-3 to TRBJ1-1; TRBD1 aligns across 7 bases. The CDR3 spans 16 residues. The V and J ends lost 5 bases and 1 base, in that order; junction bases with no gene match: 10. Germline V gene data show CDR1 as MNHEY and CDR2 as SVGEGT. CDR3 DNA: TGTGCCAGCAGTCAGTACCCGGGACAGCAGAACACTGAAGCTTTCTTT. Amino acid sequence: CASSQYPGQQNTEAFF.

This clone has just a few counts. The chain couples TRBV5-4 to TRBJ2-6, with 11 bases that match TRBD2. The CDR3 loop spans 19 amino acids. The ends lost 1 base at V and 3 bases at J; junction bases unmatched: 9. Looked up from germline, CDR1 is SGHNT and CDR2 is YYREEE (reference sequence). This CDR3 is CASSLRVSGRAVGANVLTF. As DNA, the CDR3 is TGTGCCAGCAGCTTGAGGGTTAGCGGGAGGGCCGTTGGGGCCAACGTCCTGACTTTC.

The rearrangement uses TRBV11-1 and TRBJ1-1; a weak D match, TRBD1 (6 bases). CDR3 length: 13 residues. Per germline, CDR1 SGHAT and CDR2 FQDESV (reference sequence). V lost 5 bases and J lost 6, with 13 bases in between. The CDR3 bases are TGTGCCAGCAGCGTTACAGGGTTGGCTGAAGCTTTCTTT. It is translated as CASSVTGLAEAFF. The full variable domain, in which reference TRBV11-1 and TRBJ1-1 provide the parts outside the CDR3, is EAEVAQSPRYKITEKSQAVAFWCDPISGHATLYWYRQILGQGPELLVQFQDESVVDDSQLPKDRFSAERLKGVDSTLKIQPAELGDSAMYLCASSVTGLAEAFFGQGTRLTVV.

The V call is TRBV7-2, the J call TRBJ2-1; 8 nucleotides line up with TRBD1. The CDR3 has 15 residues. Germline-derived CDR1 and CDR2 are SGHTA and FQGNSA. The junction had 4 bases not matched to a gene; V was cut back by 4 bases and J by 2 bases. In nucleotides, the CDR3 is TGTGCCAGCAGCTCCGACAGGGGTACCTACAATGAGCAGTTCTTC. It codes for CASSSDRGTYNEQFF.

The table lists this clone with a count of one. CDR3 amino acids: CASSLGQGPSSPLHF. The DNA of the CDR3 is TGTGCCAGCAGTCTCGGACAGGGTCCGTCCTCACCCCTCCACTTT. The V call is TRBV28, the J call TRBJ1-6; TRBD1 aligns across 8 bases. The CDR3 loop spans 15 amino acids. CDR1 MDHEN and CDR2 SYDVKM come from the germline V gene. Trimming took 5 bases from V and 10 from J; bases not matched to a gene: 10.

The chain employs TRBV3-1 (or the pseudogene TRBV3-2) and TRBJ2-5, with D possibly being TRBD1 (6 bases). The germline V gene has CDR1 LGHDT and CDR2 YNNKEL (reference sequence). This CDR3 comprises 14 residues. Trimming pared 4 bases from V and 4 bases from J, leaving 13 bases between. CDR3 nucleotide sequence: TGTGCCAGCAGCCCTACAGGGATCGGAGAGACCCAGTACTTC. Its translation is CASSPTGIGETQYF.

This sequence joins TRBV7-2 and TRBJ1-1, with 11 bases matching TRBD1. CDR1 is SGHTA, CDR2 FQGNSA, per germline. The CDR3 consists of 17 residues. J gave up 5 bases and V 5 bases, and 13 bases lay outside the gene matches. CDR3 protein: CASSPNGGTGGVTEAFF. In nucleotides, the CDR3 is TGTGCCAGCAGCCCTAACGGCGGGACAGGGGGAGTTACTGAAGCTTTCTTT.

This clone was found once. The genes are TRBV5-4 and TRBJ2-1; a weak D match, TRBD1 (5 bases). Trimming pared 3 bases from V and 7 bases from J, leaving 17 bases between. This CDR3 is built from 15 residues. Germline CDR1 and CDR2: SGHNT and YYREEE (reference sequence). CDR3 amino acids: CASSYDVGAWNEQFF. CDR3 nucleotides: TGTGCCAGCAGCTATGACGTTGGGGCCTGGAATGAGCAGTTCTTC.

This clone was observed once. The chain carries TRBV5-8 and TRBJ1-1; D gene unclear. Trimming removed 1 base at V and 0 bases at J, with 13 bases between. The length of the CDR3 is 16 residues. In germline, CDR1 is SGHTS, CDR2 YDEGEE. The CDR3 here is CASSLRDFRMNTEAFF. Written as DNA, the CDR3 is TGTGCCAGCAGCTTGAGAGACTTCCGCATGAACACTGAAGCTTTCTTT.